The following is a T cell receptor (beta chain) sequence with its context. The authors' processing: From reference gene primer amplification, estimates of nucleated cell counts were derived. Profiled with immunoSEQ multiplex PCR; TCRdb holds only in-frame clones, not every one. V, J and clone size reflect that table, while D and trimming were determined from the DNA. The data contain over 150,000 clones, approximately 80% of them singletons. The length of the CDR3 is 15 residues. Germline V CDR1 and CDR2: KGHSH, LQKENI. V was trimmed by 3 bases and J by 7 bases, leaving 16 bases between them. This specimen comes from a study of blood T cell repertoires in COVID-19. Across the study: Specimens from acute and convalescent COVID-19 originated in the United States, Italy and Spain. The cDNA or gDNA used as material had been derived from T cells, B-cell-depleted T cells, or PBMCs.

Sequenced material: peripheral blood. This chain uses TRBV18 with TRBJ1-5; D is possibly TRBD1 (6 bases). The clonotype comes from a woman aged 60-75 years with acute or convalescent COVID-19. In DNA form, the CDR3 reads TGTGCCAGCTCACCGACGGCAGGGGATGGACAGCCCCAGCATTTT. Amino acids: CASSPTAGDGQPQHF.